This TCR beta chain was recorded in a study of graft-versus-host responses after intestinal transplantation. Study-level findings and limits: GvH clones turned up in recipient marrow; some had shown up first in ileum or blood.

Some clones are missing from TCRdb's copy, which holds only in-frame ones; the method was immunoSEQ multiplex PCR. This sample has about 130,000 clones; about 93% occur once, and the top ten carry about 0.19%. Trimming shortened V by 0 bases and J by 7 bases, and 9 bases separated the two germline ends. From germline, CDR1 is LGHNT and CDR2 FRNRAP. This CDR3 is 13 amino acids long. A remark on this clone: What it recognizes is unknown.

This specimen consisted of unstimulated CD4+ T cells sorted from spleen or lymph node cells, obtained before intestinal transplant. This TCR was recovered from a human donor who received an intestinal transplant. The chain recombines TRBV12-5 with TRBJ1-1; tentative D call: TRBD1 (5 bases). CDR3 sequence (DNA): TGTGCTAGTGGTTTGGTAGGGGACGGTGAAGCTTTCTTT. Translated: CASGLVGDGEAFF.